This T cell receptor (beta chain) was identified in a study of blood T cell repertoires in COVID-19. Study in general: Acute and convalescent COVID-19 specimens originated in the United States, Italy and Spain. T cells, B-cell-depleted T cells, or PBMCs supplied cDNA or gDNA.

Per the original methods: Nucleated cell counts were estimated from reference gene primer amplification. Assay used: immunoSEQ multiplex PCR; TCRdb lists only in-frame clones, some missing. V, J and clone size were drawn from that table, and D and trimming were deduced from the DNA. This sample yields about 41,000 clones, of which about 90% are seen a single time; 4.3% belongs to the top ten. V gave up 2 bases and J gave up 4 bases; unmatched junction bases: 11. Germline CDR1 reads SGHRS; CDR2 reads YFSETQ. The CDR3 spans 16 residues. The gene calls are TRBV5-1 and TRBJ1-2, with 7 bases fitting TRBD1. This sequence was found in a man in his 60s with acute or convalescent COVID-19. Sequencing was done on a sample of peripheral blood. CDR3 loop: CASSLAGTDDSYGYTF. The CDR3 nucleotides are TGCGCCAGCAGCTTAGCCGGGACAGACGATAGCTATGGCTACACCTTC. The entire variable domain, with the rest obtained from reference TRBV5-1 and TRBJ1-2, is as follows: KAGVTQTPRYLIKTRGQQVTLSCSPISGHRSVSWYQQTPGQGLQFLFEYFSETQRNKGNFPGRFSGRQFSNSRSEMNVSTLELGDSALYLCASSLAGTDDSYGYTFGSGTRLTVV.